The rows below give T cell receptor beta chains drawn from one sample of a study of blood T cell repertoires in COVID-19. The table came from immunoSEQ multiplex PCR; TCRdb's copy has only in-frame clones and leaves some out. This table has 200,000 to 250,000 clones, 88% appearing once. Sequencing was performed on PBMCs or T cells enriched from blood (not recorded which). These receptor sequences come from a woman aged 25 to 39 who had been exposed to COVID-19. Both conserved end residues are part of each CDR3. Rows may omit the clone size; those that give it use once, few, many or a size class.

CASSEFGTRGETQYF	TRBV9	TRBJ2-5	NA
CASSPQGVNTEAFF	TRBV11-2	TRBJ1-1	NA
CASSPRDSPGEQYF	TRBV18	TRBJ2-7	once
CASSPSLAGTGRYSNQPQHF	TRBV18	TRBJ1-5	few
CASSEGLAGSYEQYF	TRBV5-4	TRBJ2-7	NA
CASSHSQGDTQYF	TRBV4-1	TRBJ2-3	NA
CASAPRSTLYQDTQYF	TRBV5-1	TRBJ2-3	NA
CASSFGTGVTGELFF	TRBV7-9	TRBJ2-2	NA
CASSRTGGGYEQYF	TRBV9	TRBJ2-7	NA
CASSSTTGVNTF	TRBV28	TRBJ1-2	NA